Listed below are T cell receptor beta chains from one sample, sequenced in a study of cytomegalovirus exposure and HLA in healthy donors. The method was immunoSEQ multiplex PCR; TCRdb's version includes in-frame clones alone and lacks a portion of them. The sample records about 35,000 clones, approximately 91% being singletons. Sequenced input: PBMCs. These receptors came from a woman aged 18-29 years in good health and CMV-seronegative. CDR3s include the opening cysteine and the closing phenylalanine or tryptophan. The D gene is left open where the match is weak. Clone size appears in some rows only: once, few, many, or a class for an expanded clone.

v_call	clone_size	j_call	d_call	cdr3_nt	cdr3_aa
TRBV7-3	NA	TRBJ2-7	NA	TGTGCCAGCAGCTTACACAGACCGAGTTCCTACGAGCAGTACTTC	CASSLHRPSSYEQYF
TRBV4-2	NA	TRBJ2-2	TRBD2	TGTGCCAGCAGCCAGGGCCCGGGACTAGACTCCGGGGAGCTGTTTTTT	CASSQGPGLDSGELFF
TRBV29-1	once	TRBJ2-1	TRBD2	TGCAGCGACCTACTAGCGGGAGGGCGAAATGAGCAGTTCTTC	CSDLLAGGRNEQFF
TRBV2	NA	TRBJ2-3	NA	TGTGCCAGCAGTGGCGAACAGGTCCCAGATACGCAGTATTTT	CASSGEQVPDTQYF
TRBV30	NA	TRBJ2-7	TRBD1	TGTGCCTGGAGTGGATTCGGGACAGGGGAATCCTACGAGCAGTACTTC	CAWSGFGTGESYEQYF
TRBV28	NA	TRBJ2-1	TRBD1	TGTGCCAGCAGCCGGGACAGTAGCTCCTACAATGAGCAGTTCTTC	CASSRDSSSYNEQFF
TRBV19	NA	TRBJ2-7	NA	TGTGCCAGTAGTATGAGAGGGAGAGGTACGGGAAGCTCCTACGAGCAGTACTTC	CASSMRGRGTGSSYEQYF
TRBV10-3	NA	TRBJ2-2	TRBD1	TGTGCCATCATGGAAGGGACAGGGGATACCGGGGAGCTGTTTTTT	CAIMEGTGDTGELFF
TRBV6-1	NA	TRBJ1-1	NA	TGTGCCAGCAGTGAAGGACAGGAGAACACTGAAGCTTTCTTT	CASSEGQENTEAFF
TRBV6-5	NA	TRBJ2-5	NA	TGTGCCAGCAGGAGGACAGTCCAAGAGACCCAGTACTTC	CASRRTVQETQYF
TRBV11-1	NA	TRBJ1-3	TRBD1	TGTGCCAGCAGCCTATCCTGGACAGGGGTAAACACCATATATTTT	CASSLSWTGVNTIYF
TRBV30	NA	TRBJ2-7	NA	TGTGCCTGGAGTGCCGGACACGGGGAGCAGTACTTC	CAWSAGHGEQYF
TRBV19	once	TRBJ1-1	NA	TGTGCCAGTAGGATTGAGGGAGGGAGATCGGACACTGAAGCTTTCTTT	CASRIEGGRSDTEAFF
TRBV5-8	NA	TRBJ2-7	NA	TGTGCCAGCTCCAGGGGGGCCTACGAGCAGTACTTC	CASSRGAYEQYF
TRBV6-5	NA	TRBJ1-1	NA	TGTGCCAGCAGTCAGAGGCCGCAGGAGGGCACTGAAGCTTTCTTT	CASSQRPQEGTEAFF
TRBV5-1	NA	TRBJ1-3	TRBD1	TGCGCCAGCAGCCAGGACAGGGGCGATGGAAACACCATATATTTT	CASSQDRGDGNTIYF
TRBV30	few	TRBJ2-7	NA	TGTGCCTGGAGTGGCGGCAGGGAGGCCTACGAGCAGTACTTC	CAWSGGREAYEQYF
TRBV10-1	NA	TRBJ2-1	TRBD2	TGCGCCAGCAGTGAACTAGCGGGGTTTTACAATGAGCAGTTCTTC	CASSELAGFYNEQFF
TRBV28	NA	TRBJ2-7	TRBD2	TGTGCCAGCCGTCAACCGGGACTAGCTTCCTACGAGCAGTACTTC	CASRQPGLASYEQYF
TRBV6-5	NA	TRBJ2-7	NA	TGTGCCAGCAGGTACAATTCAGGGCTCGAGCAGTACTTC	CASRYNSGLEQYF
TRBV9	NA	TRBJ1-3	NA	TGTGCCAGCAGCGTAGCTGCCGGGATCTCTGGAAACACCATATATTTT	CASSVAAGISGNTIYF
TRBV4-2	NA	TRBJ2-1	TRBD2	TGTGCCAGCAGCGGAACGGGACTAGCGGATAATGAGCAGTTCTTC	CASSGTGLADNEQFF
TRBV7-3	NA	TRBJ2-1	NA	TGTGCCAGCAGCATAGGACTCAATGGCCCCTCTTATGAGCAGTTCTTC	CASSIGLNGPSYEQFF
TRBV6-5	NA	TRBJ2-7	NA	TGTGCCAGCAGTTACTTCGAGCGCTCCTACGAGCAGTACTTC	CASSYFERSYEQYF
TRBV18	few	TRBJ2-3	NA	TGTGCCAGCTCCCGGACACCGAGCACAGATACGCAGTATTTT	CASSRTPSTDTQYF
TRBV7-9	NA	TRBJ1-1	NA	TGTTCCAGCAGCCCGCCTCGGGGAAACACTGAAGCTTTCTTT	CSSSPPRGNTEAFF
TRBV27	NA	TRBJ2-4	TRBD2	TGTGCCAGCAGTTTACGGCTAGCGGGAACCCAAGCCAAAAACATTCAGTACTTC	CASSLRLAGTQAKNIQYF
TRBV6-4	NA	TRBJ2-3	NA	TGTGCCAGCAGTGAAGGTGGAGGGGAGACAGATACGCAGTATTTT	CASSEGGGETDTQYF
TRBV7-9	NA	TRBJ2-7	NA	TGTGCCAGCAGCTACAGGAACAGCGAGCAGTACTTC	CASSYRNSEQYF
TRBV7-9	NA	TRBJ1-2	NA	TGTTCCAGCAGAAAAGGGGGGGACATTCCTGCTAACTATGGCTACACCTTC	CSSRKGGDIPANYGYTF
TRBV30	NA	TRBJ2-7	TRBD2	TGTGCCTGGAGTTTAGGGATTAGCGGGAGGGGAGAGCAGTACTTC	CAWSLGISGRGEQYF
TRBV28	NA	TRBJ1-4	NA	TGTGCCAGCAGCCTAAATGAAAAACTGTTTTTT	CASSLNEKLFF
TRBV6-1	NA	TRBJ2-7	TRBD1	TGTGCCAGCAGCCGGGACAGGGACCACGAGCAGTACTTC	CASSRDRDHEQYF
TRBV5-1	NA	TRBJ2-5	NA	TGCGCCAGCAGCTTGGGACAGGGAGGAGAGACCCAGTACTTC	CASSLGQGGETQYF
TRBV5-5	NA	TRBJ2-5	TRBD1	TGTGCCAGCAGCTTGGAAGGGGGCCCTGGAGAGACCCAGTACTTC	CASSLEGGPGETQYF
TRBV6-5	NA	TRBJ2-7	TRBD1	TGTGCCAGCAGTCGGGACAGGGCCTACGAGCAGTACTTC	CASSRDRAYEQYF
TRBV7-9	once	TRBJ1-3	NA	TGTGCCAGCAGCTTAGCGCAGACAGACTCTGGAAACACCATATATTTT	CASSLAQTDSGNTIYF
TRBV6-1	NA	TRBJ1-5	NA	TGTGCCACGCGACAGACGGGAGGGCCCCAGCATTTT	CATRQTGGPQHF
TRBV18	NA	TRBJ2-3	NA	TGTGCGGGCCCCACAGATACGCAGTATTTT	CAGPTDTQYF
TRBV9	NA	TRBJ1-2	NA	TGTGCCAGCAGCGTAGAAAACAGCTTGTATGGCTACACCTTC	CASSVENSLYGYTF
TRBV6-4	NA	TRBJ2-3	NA	TGTGCCAGCAGGGCCGGAGCGGCTAGCACAGATACGCAGTATTTT	CASRAGAASTDTQYF
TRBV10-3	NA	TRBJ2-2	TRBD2	TGTGCCATCAAACCTTCACTAGCGACGAACACCGGGGAGCTGTTTTTT	CAIKPSLATNTGELFF
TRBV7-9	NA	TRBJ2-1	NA	TGTTCCAGCAGCTTATCTTTACAGGCGAGCTCCTACAATGAGCAGTTCTTC	CSSSLSLQASSYNEQFF
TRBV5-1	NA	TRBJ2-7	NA	TGCGCCAGCAGCTTGGTCCAGTCCCGCTCCTACGAGCAGTACTTC	CASSLVQSRSYEQYF
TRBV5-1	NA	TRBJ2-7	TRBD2	TGCGCCAGCAGCTTGGGATCTAGCGGGTTTTCCTACGAGCAGTACTTC	CASSLGSSGFSYEQYF
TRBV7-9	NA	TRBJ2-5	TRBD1	TGTGCCAGCAGCTCCACGGGACAGGGGGCTTGGGAGCAGTACTTC	CASSSTGQGAWEQYF
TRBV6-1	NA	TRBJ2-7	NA	TGTGCCAGCAGTGCCCAAGCGGCGACCTACGAGCAGTACTTC	CASSAQAATYEQYF
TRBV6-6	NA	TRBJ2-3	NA	TGTGCCAGCAGCAGGACTGGGCCGGATACGCAGTATTTT	CASSRTGPDTQYF
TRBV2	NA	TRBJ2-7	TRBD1	TGTGCCAGCAGGAGGACAGGGGGCGGGGGTCAGTACTTC	CASRRTGGGGQYF